This T cell receptor (beta chain) came from a study of T-cell reconstitution after alpha-beta-depleted transplantation in children. The TCRbeta library was prepared with unique molecular identifiers. TCRdb fed the PCR reads into MiXCR, producing one record per CDR3 protein. The sample holds more than 550,000 distinct CDR3 sequences; roughly a tenth are singletons and the top ten take 4%. The CDR3 contains 18 residues. Germline assignment: CDR1 LGHDT and CDR2 YNNKEL (reference sequence). The V gene end was trimmed by 5 bases and the J gene end by 2 bases; junction bases not matched to a gene: 11. The sequence was collected from a human donor who donated a stem cell graft to a child with acute myeloid leukemia. This chain joins TRBV3-1 and TRBJ2-1; 11 nucleotides line up with TRBD2. Sample: PBMCs from the stem cell graft donor, taken from the stem cell graft. CDR3 sequence (DNA): TGTGCCAGCAGCTCCCGATCCCCGACTAGCGGGACCTACAATGAGCAGTTCTTC. It codes for CASSSRSPTSGTYNEQFF.